The TCR beta chain under discussion was sequenced for a study of graft-versus-host responses after intestinal transplantation. Intraepithelial and lamina propria lymphocytes were isolated from graft specimens. Method: immunoSEQ multiplex PCR; TCRdb's copy keeps in-frame clones and lacks some. This table holds over 5,000 clones, roughly three quarters found once. Germline V gene lookup returns CDR1 SGHAT and CDR2 FQNNGV. V was clipped by 3 bases and J by 7 bases, with 15 bases between them. The CDR3 sequence is 15 residues long. This TCR was sampled from a human patient who received an intestinal transplant, so some T cells may come from the graft donor. The sample in question was ileum tissue, obtained roughly 290 days after intestinal transplant. V gene TRBV11-2 combines with J gene TRBJ1-4; a possible D gene is TRBD1 (5 bases). The chain's CDR3 is CASSLEGPVSEKLFF. In DNA, the CDR3 is TGTGCCAGCAGCTTGGAGGGGCCCGTCTCTGAAAAACTGTTTTTT.